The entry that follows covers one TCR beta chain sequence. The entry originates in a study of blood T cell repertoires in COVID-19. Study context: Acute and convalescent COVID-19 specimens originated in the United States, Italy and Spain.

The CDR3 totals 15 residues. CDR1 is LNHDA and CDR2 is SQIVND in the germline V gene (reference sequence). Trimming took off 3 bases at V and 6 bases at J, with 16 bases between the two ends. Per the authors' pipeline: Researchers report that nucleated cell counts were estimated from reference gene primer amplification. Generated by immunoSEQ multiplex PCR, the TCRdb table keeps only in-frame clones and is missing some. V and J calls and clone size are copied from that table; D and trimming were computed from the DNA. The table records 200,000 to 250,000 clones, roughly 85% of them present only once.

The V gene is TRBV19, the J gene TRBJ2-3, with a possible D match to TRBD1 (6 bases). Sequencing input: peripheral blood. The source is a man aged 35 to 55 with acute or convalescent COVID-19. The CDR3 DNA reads TGTGCCAGTAGTATTTCGGCAGGGGTGGGGGATACGCAGTATTTT. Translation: CASSISAGVGDTQYF.